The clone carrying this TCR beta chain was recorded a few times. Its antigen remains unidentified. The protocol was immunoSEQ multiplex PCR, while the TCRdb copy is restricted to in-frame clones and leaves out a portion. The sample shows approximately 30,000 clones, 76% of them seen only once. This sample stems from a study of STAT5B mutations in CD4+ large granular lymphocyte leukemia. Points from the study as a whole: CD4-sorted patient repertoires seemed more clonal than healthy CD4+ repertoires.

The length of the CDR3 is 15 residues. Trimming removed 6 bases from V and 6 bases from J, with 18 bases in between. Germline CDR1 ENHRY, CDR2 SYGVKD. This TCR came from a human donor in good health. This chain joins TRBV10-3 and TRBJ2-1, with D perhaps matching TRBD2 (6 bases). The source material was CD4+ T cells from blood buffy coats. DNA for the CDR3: TGTGCCATCAGAGTTGGCGGGAACCTAGGCAATGAGCAGTTCTTC. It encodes CAIRVGGNLGNEQFF.